This T cell receptor beta chain was obtained from a study of cytomegalovirus exposure and HLA in healthy donors. 13 Jbeta primers and 60 Vbeta primers were used for the PCR. Sequencing used immunoSEQ multiplex PCR; TCRdb keeps in-frame clones, though not all of them. The sample holds roughly 45,000 clones, roughly half seen once. Per germline, CDR1 WNHNN and CDR2 SYGVQD (reference sequence). The germline V and J ends were trimmed by 4 bases and 2 bases, with 9 bases remaining between them. The CDR3 totals 13 residues. Donors were nominally healthy when sampled, though unrecorded immune exposures were likely.

J is TRBJ2-7 and V is TRBV10-1; D unclear. The TCR sequence derives from a man in his sixties in good health and CMV-seronegative. The sequenced material came from PBMCs. The DNA of the CDR3 is TGCGCCAGCAGTGCGAGTAGAACCTACGAGCAGTACTTC. Protein sequence: CASSASRTYEQYF.